These 24 T cell receptor beta chains were sequenced from one sample in a study of CD8 T cells in ankylosing spondylitis. Study observations and caveats: Blood of patients with ankylosing spondylitis appeared to be characterized by a TCR beta motif of about 8 highly homologous variants.

TCRdb called the 5' RACE reads again in MiXCR, with one record for every CDR3 protein. Here the sample spans over 400,000 distinct CDR3 sequences, around 26% being singletons. These receptors' targets are unknown. Sequenced: blood, either unsorted or a sorted T cell fraction (not recorded which). The receptors shown here come from a male donor with ankylosing spondylitis.

This clonotype has just a few counts. The genes are TRBV5-1 and TRBJ2-5, with a weak D call TRBD2 (5 bases). Germline assignment: CDR1 SGHRS and CDR2 YFSETQ. There are 15 residues in the CDR3. With 6 bases removed from V and 2 bases from J, the gap between germline ends came to 17 bases. CDR3 sequence: CASTIEDSEQETQYF. The CDR3 DNA reads as TGCGCCAGCACCATTGAAGATAGCGAACAAGAGACCCAGTACTTC.

The chain joins TRBV11-2 to TRBJ2-5; either TRBD1 or TRBD2 may supply D (6 bases each). Germline loops: CDR1 SGHAT, CDR2 FQNNGV. Trimming left V 4 bases short and J 1 base short, with 13 bases between. CDR3 length: 15 residues. The chain's CDR3 is CASSWGLALQETQYF. The CDR3 nucleotides are TGTGCCAGCAGCTGGGGGCTAGCGCTCCAAGAGACCCAGTACTTC.

For this clonotype: At one end the junction does not follow the germline gene, possibly because of a read error. The chain recombines TRBV12-3 or TRBV12-4 with TRBJ1-1; 7 bases are a match to TRBD1. The CDR3 has 15 amino acids. The CDR3 DNA follows: TGTGCCTGCAGTTTATTGTTAGGGGGCGGCACTGAAGCTTTCTTT. This translates into CACSLLLGGGTEAFF.

This clonotype occurred a few times. The chain recombines TRBV6-1 with TRBJ2-1, with 14 bases identical to TRBD2. The CDR3 spans 16 residues. The germline CDR1 and CDR2 sequences are MNHNS and SASEGT. V lost 6 bases, J lost 1 base, and 2 bases stayed unmatched. The CDR3 DNA is TGTGCCAGCAGGGGGACTAGCGGGAGATCCTACAATGAGCAGTTCTTC. Protein product: CASRGTSGRSYNEQFF.

This clonotype was counted between two and nine times. The chain employs TRBV5-1 and TRBJ2-1; 9 bases align to TRBD2. The trim removed 7 bases at V and 2 bases at J, leaving 10 bases unmatched. There are 16 residues in the CDR3. Germline lookup yields CDR1 SGHRS and CDR2 YFSETQ. The CDR3 DNA is TGCGCCAGCGGTTTTAGCGGGAGAGGCGCCTACAATGAGCAGTTCTTC. The encoded protein is CASGFSGRGAYNEQFF.

Only a few counts were recorded for this clonotype. J is TRBJ2-1 and V is TRBV27; D is unresolved. V was pared by 5 bases and J by 0 bases, with 11 bases between. The CDR3 is 15 amino acids. Germline assignment: CDR1 MNHEY and CDR2 SMNVEV (reference sequence). In DNA, the CDR3 is TGTGCCAGCAGTACCCAGGATCCCTCCTACAATGAGCAGTTCTTC. This sequence encodes CASSTQDPSYNEQFF.

The chain links TRBV11-2 to TRBJ2-3; the match to TRBD2 covers 13 bases. This CDR3 comprises 16 residues. V lost 5 bases to trimming and J lost 6 bases; unmatched junction nucleotides: 8. Germline CDR1 and CDR2: SGHAT and FQNNGV. CDR3 loop: CASSPPTSGRMDTQYF. The CDR3 nucleotides read TGTGCCAGCAGCCCTCCGACTAGCGGGAGGATGGATACGCAGTATTTT.

This clonotype has a handful of counts. V usage is TRBV11-1 and J usage is TRBJ2-6; 8 bases align to TRBD2. V lost 5 bases and J lost 0; bases outside the gene matches: 15. Germline lookup yields CDR1 SGHAT and CDR2 FQDESV (reference sequence). The CDR3 contains 20 residues. CDR3 protein: CASSPDGSSGLSSGANVLTF. The CDR3 DNA reads as TGTGCCAGCAGCCCGGACGGTTCTAGCGGGCTCAGCTCTGGGGCCAACGTCCTGACTTTC.

This clonotype turned up a few times. V and J are TRBV3-1 and TRBJ2-7; TRBD1 agrees at 8 bases. V was clipped by 3 bases and J by 4 bases; unmatched bases: 5. Germline V gene data show CDR1 as LGHDT and CDR2 as YNNKEL (reference sequence). CDR3 length equals 14 residues. CDR3 region: CASSHPGGHYEQYF. The CDR3 DNA follows: TGTGCCAGCAGCCATCCAGGGGGCCATTACGAGCAGTACTTC.

This clonotype turned up a few times. The rearrangement joins TRBV5-1 to TRBJ2-1, with TRBD2 matching 9 bases. V was pared by 4 bases and J by 7 bases, with 9 bases of the junction left unmatched. Germline loops: CDR1 SGHRS, CDR2 YFSETQ. This CDR3 is 15 amino acids long. CDR3 sequence (DNA): TGCGCCAGCAGCATTGCGGGACTAGCAGGGAATGAGCAGTTCTTC. It specifies CASSIAGLAGNEQFF.

In DNA, the CDR3 is TGCAGTGCTGGCCCTGACCGGTTGTCGCAGTATTTT. Amino acid sequence: CSAGPDRLSQYF. V gene TRBV20-1 combines with J gene TRBJ2-3; D gene uncertain. The CDR3 has 12 amino acids. Germline CDR1 reads DFQATT; CDR2 reads SNEGSKA (reference sequence). Deletions cut 5 bases from V and 10 bases from J, with 16 bases between.

The chain recombines TRBV9 with TRBJ2-1; 10 nucleotides align to TRBD2. Germline CDR1 and CDR2: SGDLS and YYNGEE. The CDR3 length is 16 residues. After removal of 3 bases from V and 8 bases from J, the junction contained 11 bases not matched to a gene. The CDR3 sequence is CASSAYSGRTRDEQFF. As DNA, the CDR3 is TGTGCCAGCAGCGCCTATAGCGGGAGGACCAGGGATGAGCAGTTCTTC.

This clonotype was seen only a few times. The V and J genes are TRBV4-2 and TRBJ2-1, with 7 bases aligning to TRBD2. V was clipped by 8 bases and J by 2 bases; unmatched bases: 6. CDR3 size: 14 residues. Germline lookup yields CDR1 LGHNA and CDR2 YNFKEQ. The CDR3 nucleotides read TGTGCCAGCGCCAGCGGGAACGCCTACAATGAGCAGTTCTTC. This sequence encodes CASASGNAYNEQFF.

V and J are TRBV3-1 and TRBJ2-1; D not resolved. The CDR3 runs to 14 residues. CDR1 is LGHDT and CDR2 is YNNKEL in the germline V gene (reference sequence). Trimming shortened V by 2 bases and J by 8 bases, and 13 bases separated the two germline ends. DNA for the CDR3: TGTGCCAGCAGCCAACCAGCGTTTCGCCATGAGCAGTTCTTC. Its protein product is CASSQPAFRHEQFF.

This clonotype was seen many times. V and J are TRBV7-2 and TRBJ2-3, with TRBD2 matching 9 bases. CDR1 is SGHTA and CDR2 is FQGNSA in the germline V gene. This CDR3 is 16 amino acids long. Trimming at V came to 2 bases and at J to 3 bases, leaving 6 bases not matched to a gene. CDR3 sequence reads: CASSLYSGSYTDTQYF. The CDR3 nucleotides read TGTGCCAGCAGCTTATATAGCGGGAGCTATACAGATACGCAGTATTTT.

The chain employs TRBV24-1 and TRBJ2-1; 9 bases agree with TRBD2. V shed 5 bases, J shed 3 bases, and the junction held 10 bases outside the gene matches. The CDR3 has 17 residues. The germline gives CDR1 KGHDR, CDR2 SFDVKD. The CDR3 DNA is TGTGCCACCAGTGGGTCTAGCGGGGCGAGGGTCTACAATGAGCAGTTCTTC. Encoded protein: CATSGSSGARVYNEQFF.

V and J are TRBV3-1 and TRBJ2-1; no definite D call. Germline CDR1 LGHDT, CDR2 YNNKEL (reference sequence). The germline V and J ends were trimmed by 1 base and 2 bases, with 9 bases remaining between them. The CDR3 covers 15 residues. For the CDR3, the DNA is TGTGCCAGCAGCCAAGCATTGTATCCCTACAATGAGCAGTTCTTC. It translates to CASSQALYPYNEQFF.

The chain couples TRBV5-1 to TRBJ2-5; maybe TRBD1 (5 bases). The V gene's germline CDR1 is SGHRS and CDR2 YFSETQ. Deletions cut 4 bases from V and 4 bases from J, with 17 bases between. This CDR3 has 15 residues. The CDR3 protein is CASSQHQGRGETQYF. The CDR3 DNA follows: TGCGCCAGCAGCCAACACCAGGGTAGGGGAGAGACCCAGTACTTC.

The rearrangement uses TRBV7-8 and TRBJ2-7, with D possibly being TRBD1 or TRBD2 (5 bases each). The germline CDR1 and CDR2 sequences are SGHVS and FQNEAQ. Trimming removed 2 bases at V and 0 bases at J, with 8 bases between. The CDR3 is 14 residues long. The CDR3 region has the DNA TGTGCCAGCAGCTTAAGGGGAGCCTCCTACGAGCAGTACTTC. Translation gives CASSLRGASYEQYF.

A few counts support this clonotype. This chain uses TRBV20-1 with TRBJ2-5, with D perhaps assigned TRBD1 or TRBD2 (6 bases each). There are 14 residues in the CDR3. CDR1 is DFQATT, CDR2 SNEGSKA, per germline (reference sequence). The V end lost 6 bases, the J end lost 5 bases, and 19 bases lay between the germline ends. CDR3 region: CSAQVWGASETQYF. The CDR3 coding sequence is TGCAGTGCACAGGTCTGGGGGGCTTCGGAGACCCAGTACTTC.

The chain couples TRBV25-1 to TRBJ2-5, with TRBD2 matching 7 bases. The germline V gene has CDR1 MGHDK and CDR2 SYGVNS. The CDR3 consists of 15 residues. Trimming cost V 4 bases and J 0 bases; bases outside gene matches: 5. CDR3 residues: CASSAFRGDQETQYF. The CDR3 DNA reads as TGTGCCAGCAGTGCTTTCCGGGGGGACCAAGAGACCCAGTACTTC.

This clonotype was counted a few times. The V and J genes are TRBV5-1 and TRBJ1-1; D unclear. The germline V gene encodes CDR1 SGHRS and CDR2 YFSETQ. V lost 5 bases, J lost 3 bases, and 11 bases lay in between. The CDR3 spans 13 residues. The CDR3 protein is CASRVTGDTEAFF. The DNA for the CDR3 is TGCGCCAGCAGAGTGACCGGCGACACTGAAGCTTTCTTT. The variable domain in full, with the rest retrieved from reference TRBV5-1 and TRBJ1-1, is KAGVTQTPRYLIKTRGQQVTLSCSPISGHRSVSWYQQTPGQGLQFLFEYFSETQRNKGNFPGRFSGRQFSNSRSEMNVSTLELGDSALYLCASRVTGDTEAFFGQGTRLTVV.

This clonotype was observed a handful of times. CDR3 sequence reads: CAWTRGRSYGYTF. DNA for the CDR3: TGTGCCTGGACACGGGGAAGGTCCTATGGCTACACCTTC. The chain links TRBV30 to TRBJ1-2, with unresolved D. In germline, CDR1 is GTSNPN, CDR2 SVGIG (reference sequence). Trimming took 4 bases from V and 4 from J, leaving 13 bases between them. This CDR3 contains 13 residues.

The genes are TRBV20-1 and TRBJ1-1; D gene uncertain. This CDR3 comprises 13 residues. V was trimmed by 5 bases and J by 3 bases, leaving 13 bases between them. The germline V gene encodes CDR1 DFQATT and CDR2 SNEGSKA (reference sequence). Here the CDR3 reads CSAARQPDTEAFF. The CDR3 DNA reads as TGCAGTGCTGCCCGACAACCTGACACTGAAGCTTTCTTT.